These T cell receptor beta chains were read from a single sample in a study of blood T cell repertoires in COVID-19. Data came from immunoSEQ multiplex PCR; TCRdb stores just in-frame clones and leaves some out. This table holds approximately 160,000 clones, approximately 88% found once. Specimen: peripheral blood. The receptors were sampled from a woman older than 75 with active or convalescent COVID-19. CDR3s include the opening cysteine and the closing phenylalanine or tryptophan. D genes are given only for firm matches.

cdr3_aa,v_call,j_call,d_call
CAISASGGANEQFF,TRBV10-3,TRBJ2-1,TRBD2
CASSHRGNTEAFF,TRBV6-5,TRBJ1-1,TRBD1
CASSDTDSPYGYTF,TRBV6-4,TRBJ1-2,.
CASSRGTGGVNSPLHF,TRBV7-2,TRBJ1-6,TRBD1
CASSLQGSYEQYF,TRBV11-2,TRBJ2-7,.
CASSSRVTYEQYF,TRBV12-3/TRBV12-4,TRBJ2-7,.
CASSSGQANQPQHF,TRBV5-1,TRBJ1-5,TRBD1
CASSTSSGGSTDTQYF,TRBV19,TRBJ2-3,TRBD2
CASSLVGVSYNEQFF,TRBV5-1,TRBJ2-1,.
CASSLSYEQYF,TRBV7-2,TRBJ2-7,.
CASSISIAGNYGYTF,TRBV19,TRBJ1-2,.
CGFLGTGNTGELFF,TRBV29-1,TRBJ2-2,TRBD1
CASSVEGGKLFF,TRBV5-1,TRBJ1-4,.
CSVDPGTGAFYGYTF,TRBV29-1,TRBJ1-2,TRBD1
CASRENRGSGETQYF,TRBV16,TRBJ2-5,.
CASSLGRMPTDTQYF,TRBV11-3,TRBJ2-3,.
CASSYSGGAGNQPQHF,TRBV6-6,TRBJ1-5,.
CASSLDLAGATPYNEQFF,TRBV5-1,TRBJ2-1,TRBD2
CASSPPRGQGVHEQYF,TRBV18,TRBJ2-7,TRBD1
CASSLVPGDGPGGEQYF,TRBV7-2,TRBJ2-7,TRBD2
CASSPQGALGYTF,TRBV11-2,TRBJ1-2,TRBD1
CAIRQQETQYF,TRBV27,TRBJ2-5,.
CASSLGGSDYGYTF,TRBV7-2,TRBJ1-2,.
CASSLWGVPNTEAFF,TRBV7-2,TRBJ1-1,.
CASSQESMAGGTDTQYF,TRBV4-2,TRBJ2-3,TRBD2
CARSPRTVYEQYF,TRBV5-3,TRBJ2-7,.
CASSSGVSGNTIYF,TRBV6-2/TRBV6-3,TRBJ1-3,.
CASSLIREVVNTEAFF,TRBV5-4,TRBJ1-1,.
CASSHSGQTNYGYTF,TRBV4-3,TRBJ1-2,TRBD1
CASSASGQTNTEAFF,TRBV7-2,TRBJ1-1,.
CASSALPQGASEKLFF,TRBV27,TRBJ1-4,TRBD1
CASSEQGNQPQHF,TRBV2,TRBJ1-5,.
CASSYPEAPNRAFF,TRBV6-5,TRBJ1-1,.
CASSYRGGRAASTDTQYF,TRBV11-3,TRBJ2-3,TRBD2
CASSRGDRDAEQYF,TRBV5-5,TRBJ2-7,TRBD1
CASRRGGEISTDTQYF,TRBV11-3,TRBJ2-3,TRBD2
CASSRWSGFTEAFF,TRBV4-3,TRBJ1-1,.
CASSQDRRQGGTEAFF,TRBV4-3,TRBJ1-1,.
CASRRAGEGEAFF,TRBV12-3/TRBV12-4,TRBJ1-1,.
CASSQEYSQHWGNQPQHF,TRBV4-3,TRBJ1-5,.
CASSVQPRGAYGYTF,TRBV27,TRBJ1-2,.
CASRPGTSGAYEQYF,TRBV10-2,TRBJ2-7,TRBD2